A selection of T cell receptor beta chains follows, all from one sample in a study of cytomegalovirus exposure and HLA in healthy donors. Some clones are missing from TCRdb's copy, which holds only in-frame ones; the method was immunoSEQ multiplex PCR. The repertoire holds hundreds of thousands of clones, with nearly 80% as singletons. Sequenced input: PBMCs. These receptors all come from a man between 18 and 29 years old in good health and CMV-seronegative. CDR3s include the opening cysteine and the closing phenylalanine or tryptophan. A D gene is named only where the DNA matches it firmly. Size is stated for part of the rows, as once, few or many counts, or as a class when the clone is expanded.

cdr3_length: 16; clone_size: -; j_call: TRBJ2-3; v_call: TRBV11-1; d_call: TRBD1; cdr3_nt: TGTGCCAGCAGCCCGACCCAGGGGGTGGGGACAGATACGCAGTATTTT; cdr3_aa: CASSPTQGVGTDTQYF
cdr3_length: 14; clone_size: -; j_call: TRBJ2-7; v_call: TRBV7-6; d_call: -; cdr3_nt: TGTGCCAGCAGCTCTCCCCCTGAGGTCTACGAGCAGTATTTC; cdr3_aa: CASSSPPEVYEQYF
cdr3_length: 15; clone_size: -; j_call: TRBJ1-5; v_call: TRBV27; d_call: TRBD1; cdr3_nt: TGTGCCAGCAGTTTAGGGTTGACAGGGTATGAGCCCCAGCATTTT; cdr3_aa: CASSLGLTGYEPQHF
cdr3_length: 14; clone_size: -; j_call: TRBJ2-7; v_call: TRBV7-9; d_call: -; cdr3_nt: TGTGCCAGCAGCTTAGCGGGAGTCCCCTACGAGCAGTACTTC; cdr3_aa: CASSLAGVPYEQYF
cdr3_length: 14; clone_size: once; j_call: TRBJ2-7; v_call: TRBV14; d_call: TRBD1; cdr3_nt: TGTGCCAGCAGCCCCAACTACAGGGGCCTCGAGCAGTACTTC; cdr3_aa: CASSPNYRGLEQYF
cdr3_length: 13; clone_size: -; j_call: TRBJ2-2; v_call: TRBV19; d_call: -; cdr3_nt: TGTGCCAGCCGTACAGGGAACACCGGGGAGCTGTTTTTT; cdr3_aa: CASRTGNTGELFF
cdr3_length: 17; clone_size: -; j_call: TRBJ2-7; v_call: TRBV7-3; d_call: TRBD2; cdr3_nt: TGTGCCAGCAGCGGGGCCCGGACTAGCGGGAGCTGGAGCGAGCAGTACTTC; cdr3_aa: CASSGARTSGSWSEQYF
cdr3_length: 15; clone_size: few; j_call: TRBJ2-2; v_call: TRBV15; d_call: TRBD1; cdr3_nt: TGTGCCACCAGCCGTGGGACAGGGGATAGTCGGGAGCTGTTTTTT; cdr3_aa: CATSRGTGDSRELFF
cdr3_length: 14; clone_size: -; j_call: TRBJ2-1; v_call: TRBV5-4; d_call: TRBD2; cdr3_nt: TGTGCCAGCAGCCGTACTAGCGGGGAGGACGAGCAGTTCTTC; cdr3_aa: CASSRTSGEDEQFF
cdr3_length: 16; clone_size: once; j_call: TRBJ2-1; v_call: TRBV30; d_call: TRBD2; cdr3_nt: TGTGCCTGGAGGACTAGCGGGGGGGGCTCCTACAATGAGCAGTTCTTC; cdr3_aa: CAWRTSGGGSYNEQFF
cdr3_length: 16; clone_size: -; j_call: TRBJ1-5; v_call: TRBV19; d_call: TRBD1; cdr3_nt: TGTGCCAGTAGTATAGGGACAGGGAAAGGCAATCAGCCCCAGCATTTT; cdr3_aa: CASSIGTGKGNQPQHF
cdr3_length: 19; clone_size: -; j_call: TRBJ1-1; v_call: TRBV9; d_call: TRBD1; cdr3_nt: TGTGCCAGCAGCGCTGGGGTTCCGGGACAGAGCTTTGCGAACACTGAAGCTTTCTTT; cdr3_aa: CASSAGVPGQSFANTEAFF
cdr3_length: 13; clone_size: -; j_call: TRBJ1-1; v_call: TRBV4-3; d_call: -; cdr3_nt: TGCGCCAGCAGCCAAGAGGGCCTCACTGAAGCTTTCTTT; cdr3_aa: CASSQEGLTEAFF
cdr3_length: 19; clone_size: few; j_call: TRBJ2-1; v_call: TRBV7-8; d_call: TRBD1; cdr3_nt: TGTGCCAGCAGCTTAGGGGACAGGGGACTTTCCATCCTTATTAATGAGCAGTTCTTC; cdr3_aa: CASSLGDRGLSILINEQFF
cdr3_length: 14; clone_size: -; j_call: TRBJ1-5; v_call: TRBV27; d_call: TRBD1; cdr3_nt: TGTGCCAGCAGCGAAGACAGGGTAGGGCAGCCCCAGCATTTT; cdr3_aa: CASSEDRVGQPQHF
cdr3_length: 16; clone_size: -; j_call: TRBJ1-4; v_call: TRBV25-1; d_call: TRBD1; cdr3_nt: TGTGCCAGCAGTGAATTCAGGGGGCCTACTAATGAAAAACTGTTTTTT; cdr3_aa: CASSEFRGPTNEKLFF
cdr3_length: 17; clone_size: -; j_call: TRBJ1-2; v_call: TRBV9; d_call: TRBD1; cdr3_nt: TGTGCCAGCAGCGTAGGAGGACAGGGGGGCTATAACTATGGCTACACCTTC; cdr3_aa: CASSVGGQGGYNYGYTF
cdr3_length: 17; clone_size: -; j_call: TRBJ2-7; v_call: TRBV10-3; d_call: -; cdr3_nt: TGTGCCATCAGTGAGCCCGACAAACTTAGCGTCGCCTACGAGCAGTACTTC; cdr3_aa: CAISEPDKLSVAYEQYF
cdr3_length: 15; clone_size: -; j_call: TRBJ2-5; v_call: TRBV30; d_call: TRBD2; cdr3_nt: TGTGCCTGGAGTGGCGGACTAGCCCTGAGGGAGACCCAGTACTTC; cdr3_aa: CAWSGGLALRETQYF
cdr3_length: 17; clone_size: -; j_call: TRBJ2-3; v_call: TRBV7-9; d_call: TRBD2; cdr3_nt: TGTGCCAGCAGCTCGGCTCCGGGACTAGGAACCACAGATACGCAGTATTTT; cdr3_aa: CASSSAPGLGTTDTQYF
cdr3_length: 17; clone_size: -; j_call: TRBJ2-3; v_call: TRBV18; d_call: TRBD1; cdr3_nt: TGTGCCAGCTCACGAATTCGACAGGGAGATTTAACAGATACGCAGTATTTT; cdr3_aa: CASSRIRQGDLTDTQYF
cdr3_length: 14; clone_size: -; j_call: TRBJ2-3; v_call: TRBV28; d_call: -; cdr3_nt: TGTGCCAGCAGTTTGGGCAGCTACACAGATACGCAGTATTTT; cdr3_aa: CASSLGSYTDTQYF
cdr3_length: 14; clone_size: -; j_call: TRBJ2-5; v_call: TRBV6-1; d_call: TRBD1; cdr3_nt: TGTGCCAGCAGTAGTGACAGGGCGGTGGAGACCCAGTACTTC; cdr3_aa: CASSSDRAVETQYF
cdr3_length: 14; clone_size: -; j_call: TRBJ1-3; v_call: TRBV7-7; d_call: TRBD1; cdr3_nt: TGTGCTAGCAGCTCCGGGACAGACGGAAACACCATATATTTT; cdr3_aa: CASSSGTDGNTIYF
cdr3_length: 21; clone_size: -; j_call: TRBJ2-4; v_call: TRBV28; d_call: -; cdr3_nt: TGTGCCAGCAGTTGGCTTTTTTCCCACAGTAGGGGGTGGGTAGCCAAAAACATTCAGTACTTC; cdr3_aa: CASSWLFSHSRGWVAKNIQYF
cdr3_length: 15; clone_size: -; j_call: TRBJ2-1; v_call: TRBV4-2; d_call: TRBD2; cdr3_nt: TGTGCCAGCAGCCAAGAAGTAGCGGGGGGCGATGAGCAGTTCTTC; cdr3_aa: CASSQEVAGGDEQFF
cdr3_length: 16; clone_size: -; j_call: TRBJ2-2; v_call: TRBV28; d_call: TRBD1; cdr3_nt: TGTGCCAGCAGCCCCCTAGGGACAGGGGGCACCGGGGAGCTGTTTTTT; cdr3_aa: CASSPLGTGGTGELFF
cdr3_length: 16; clone_size: -; j_call: TRBJ2-7; v_call: TRBV15; d_call: -; cdr3_nt: TGTGCCACCAGCAGAGAGGCTAGCGCCAACTCCTACGAGCAGTACTTC; cdr3_aa: CATSREASANSYEQYF
cdr3_length: 15; clone_size: few; j_call: TRBJ2-3; v_call: TRBV7-7; d_call: TRBD1; cdr3_nt: TGTGCTAGCAGCCTATTACAGGGGGCCGCAGATACGCAGTATTTT; cdr3_aa: CASSLLQGAADTQYF
cdr3_length: 14; clone_size: -; j_call: TRBJ1-1; v_call: TRBV4-3; d_call: -; cdr3_nt: TGCGCCAGCAGCCAAGAGGGCAGGGGAGTAGAAGCTTTCTTT; cdr3_aa: CASSQEGRGVEAFF
cdr3_length: 14; clone_size: once; j_call: TRBJ2-5; v_call: TRBV5-6; d_call: -; cdr3_nt: TGTGCCAGCAGCTTGGACACTACACGGGAGACCCAGTACTTC; cdr3_aa: CASSLDTTRETQYF
cdr3_length: 16; clone_size: few; j_call: TRBJ1-1; v_call: TRBV28; d_call: TRBD1; cdr3_nt: TGTGCCAGCAGTTTAGGGCCAGGGGGCTTGCGCACTGAAGCTTTCTTT; cdr3_aa: CASSLGPGGLRTEAFF
cdr3_length: 16; clone_size: few; j_call: TRBJ1-5; v_call: TRBV6-6; d_call: -; cdr3_nt: TGTGCCAGCAGTTACGGAGGTGGGTATAGCAATCAGCCCCAGCATTTT; cdr3_aa: CASSYGGGYSNQPQHF
cdr3_length: 15; clone_size: once; j_call: TRBJ2-1; v_call: TRBV7-2; d_call: TRBD1; cdr3_nt: TGTGCCAGCAGCTACGGACAGGGGGCAATCAATGAGCAGTTCTTC; cdr3_aa: CASSYGQGAINEQFF
cdr3_length: 15; clone_size: -; j_call: TRBJ2-2; v_call: TRBV15; d_call: -; cdr3_nt: TGTGCCACCAGCAGAGATGCAGGGGCCCCCGGGGAGCTGTTTTTT; cdr3_aa: CATSRDAGAPGELFF
cdr3_length: 16; clone_size: -; j_call: TRBJ2-2; v_call: TRBV5-1; d_call: TRBD2; cdr3_nt: TGCGCCAGCAGCTTGGCCGCAGGGAGGGGCACCGGGGAGCTGTTTTTT; cdr3_aa: CASSLAAGRGTGELFF
cdr3_length: 15; clone_size: few; j_call: TRBJ2-7; v_call: TRBV2; d_call: TRBD1; cdr3_nt: TGTGCCAGCGCAAATCCGGGACAGGGGGCCCACGAGCAGTACTTC; cdr3_aa: CASANPGQGAHEQYF
cdr3_length: 15; clone_size: once; j_call: TRBJ2-7; v_call: TRBV27; d_call: -; cdr3_nt: TGTGCCAGCAGTCTCAGGGGTGGGGATAACTACGAGCAGTACTTC; cdr3_aa: CASSLRGGDNYEQYF
cdr3_length: 15; clone_size: -; j_call: TRBJ2-2; v_call: TRBV4-3; d_call: -; cdr3_nt: TGCGCCAGCAGCCAAGCCCTGACAGTTACCGGGGAGCTGTTTTTT; cdr3_aa: CASSQALTVTGELFF
cdr3_length: 15; clone_size: -; j_call: TRBJ1-2; v_call: TRBV4-2; d_call: TRBD1; cdr3_nt: TGTGCCAGCAGCCAAGATCCGGGACAGGGTTATGGCTACACCTTC; cdr3_aa: CASSQDPGQGYGYTF
cdr3_length: 15; clone_size: -; j_call: TRBJ1-1; v_call: TRBV7-9; d_call: -; cdr3_nt: TGTGCCAGCAGCTTAGAACAGGGCGGAAGAAATGAAGCTTTCTTT; cdr3_aa: CASSLEQGGRNEAFF
cdr3_length: 16; clone_size: -; j_call: TRBJ2-5; v_call: TRBV7-7; d_call: -; cdr3_nt: TGTGCTAGCAGCTTAGGTGGAGGGTTTTTGGGAGAGACCCAGTACTTC; cdr3_aa: CASSLGGGFLGETQYF
cdr3_length: 13; clone_size: once; j_call: TRBJ1-1; v_call: TRBV30; d_call: -; cdr3_nt: TGTGCCTGGAGCAAAGACAGTTCCACTGAAGCTTTCTTT; cdr3_aa: CAWSKDSSTEAFF
cdr3_length: 18; clone_size: -; j_call: TRBJ1-2; v_call: TRBV27; d_call: -; cdr3_nt: TGTGCCAGCAGTTTAGGCGGGACCAGGGACCCTTCTAACTATGGCTACACCTTC; cdr3_aa: CASSLGGTRDPSNYGYTF
cdr3_length: 14; clone_size: few; j_call: TRBJ2-1; v_call: TRBV29-1; d_call: TRBD2; cdr3_nt: TGCAGCGTTGAAAGACTAGCCGCCTACAATGAGCAGTTCTTC; cdr3_aa: CSVERLAAYNEQFF
cdr3_length: 16; clone_size: few; j_call: TRBJ2-7; v_call: TRBV16; d_call: TRBD1; cdr3_nt: TGTGCCAGCAGCCAATATGGGACAGGGTCGGACTACGAGCAGTACTTC; cdr3_aa: CASSQYGTGSDYEQYF